This T cell receptor (beta chain) stems from a study of cytomegalovirus exposure and HLA in healthy donors. Study-wide results and caveats: The classifier was said to identify cytomegalovirus status with high specificity and sensitivity. An Asian-associated ancestry cluster reportedly showed fewer N-insertions than the roughly 670-donor mean in a later analysis.

Use of 60 Vbeta and 13 Jbeta primers characterized the PCR. TCRdb's table, derived via immunoSEQ multiplex PCR, lists solely in-frame clones and lacks some. This sample has about 180,000 clones, with approximately 80% found just once. On this clone itself: What it recognizes is unknown.

Between the trimmed V and J ends, which lost 1 base and 1 base, there was a span of 7 bases. Per germline, CDR1 LNHNV and CDR2 YYDKDF (reference sequence). This CDR3 region has 15 residues. The clonotype was recovered from a woman aged 45-65 years in good health and CMV-seronegative. The chain joins TRBV15 to TRBJ2-2; D not resolved. The sequenced sample was PBMCs. The CDR3 is CATSRGVLNTGELFF. The CDR3 nucleotides read TGTGCCACCAGCAGAGGAGTACTGAACACCGGGGAGCTGTTTTTT.